This T cell receptor (beta chain) was sequenced in a study of TIL therapy for anti-PD-1-resistant metastatic lung cancer. Overall study: Median tumor mutation burden was under 1.9 mutations per megabase.

Sequencing used immunoSEQ v3. Repertoires were generated with immunoSEQ multiplex PCR, while TCRdb's copy carries only in-frame clones and drops some. The profile shows about 43,000 clones, roughly 85% of them singletons. The CDR3 is made up of 15 amino acids. With V trimmed by 7 bases and J by 4 bases, 12 bases remained unmatched. Germline lookup yields CDR1 MDHEN and CDR2 SYDVKM. The time point: pre-treatment sample, taken before nivolumab and TIL therapy. Patients were adults with stage 4 NSCLC. Here the sequenced sample was blood, taken at baseline. The TCR was taken from a man between 65 and 80 years old with non-small cell lung cancer. This chain joins TRBV28 and TRBJ2-7; 8 nucleotides agree with TRBD1. This chain's CDR3 is CASTPGGRTGYEQYF. In DNA form, the CDR3 reads TGTGCCAGCACTCCAGGGGGCCGTACCGGTTACGAGCAGTACTTC.